This is a list of T cell receptor beta chains from one sample in a study. From the 5' RACE reads, TCRdb called clonotypes with MiXCR, one entry per CDR3 protein. The top ten clones hold about 3.9% of a sample with roughly 6,000 distinct CDR3 sequences, 69% of them seen once. Sequencing input: memory CD4+ T cells sorted from a lymph node. The receptors shown here come from a female donor with breast cancer. Both conserved end residues are part of each CDR3. The order of the fields is clone size, V gene, D gene, J gene, CDR3 protein, CDR3 DNA. A D gene is named only where the DNA matches it firmly. Expanded clones are given a class, and other clones once, few, many or no size at all.

size: few; V: TRBV12-3/TRBV12-4; D: TRBD1; J: TRBJ1-1; CDR3: CASSSRQGAEAFF; DNA: TGTGCCAGCAGTTCCCGACAGGGCGCTGAAGCTTTCTTT
size: NA; V: TRBV20-1; D: TRBD1; J: TRBJ1-5; CDR3: CSATGGGRNQPQHF; DNA: TGCAGTGCCACAGGGGGTGGTCGCAATCAGCCCCAGCATTTT
size: NA; V: TRBV20-1; D: NA; J: TRBJ2-3; CDR3: CSGITGGGADTQYF; DNA: TGCAGTGGGATAACAGGGGGGGGGGCAGATACGCAGTATTTT
size: NA; V: TRBV7-8; D: NA; J: TRBJ2-7; CDR3: CASSSTRDGYEQYF; DNA: TGTGCCAGCAGCTCCACCCGGGACGGATACGAGCAGTACTTC
size: NA; V: TRBV27; D: NA; J: TRBJ2-2; CDR3: CASCPGVNGELFF; DNA: TGTGCCAGCTGCCCAGGGGTTAACGGGGAGCTGTTTTTT
size: NA; V: TRBV5-1; D: NA; J: TRBJ1-4; CDR3: CASSLSSDLGEKLFF; DNA: TGCGCCAGCAGCTTGAGTTCCGATCTTGGTGAAAAACTGTTTTTT
size: NA; V: TRBV3-1; D: TRBD2; J: TRBJ2-3; CDR3: CASSQGSLADTDTQYF; DNA: TGTGCCAGCAGCCAAGGTAGTCTAGCGGACACAGATACGCAGTATTTT
size: NA; V: TRBV9; D: TRBD2; J: TRBJ2-5; CDR3: CASSPGRGLFETQYF; DNA: TGTGCCAGCAGCCCCGGGAGGGGGTTGTTCGAGACCCAGTACTTC
size: NA; V: TRBV7-3; D: NA; J: TRBJ2-6; CDR3: CASSFRGANVLTF; DNA: TGTGCCAGCAGCTTTCGCGGGGCCAACGTCCTGACTTTC
size: NA; V: TRBV11-2; D: TRBD2; J: TRBJ2-1; CDR3: CASSLEVYPSGEQFF; DNA: TGTGCCAGCAGCTTAGAAGTGTATCCTAGCGGAGAGCAGTTCTTC
size: NA; V: TRBV11-3; D: NA; J: TRBJ2-7; CDR3: CASSMNQYEQYF; DNA: TGTGCCAGCAGCATGAACCAATACGAGCAGTACTTC